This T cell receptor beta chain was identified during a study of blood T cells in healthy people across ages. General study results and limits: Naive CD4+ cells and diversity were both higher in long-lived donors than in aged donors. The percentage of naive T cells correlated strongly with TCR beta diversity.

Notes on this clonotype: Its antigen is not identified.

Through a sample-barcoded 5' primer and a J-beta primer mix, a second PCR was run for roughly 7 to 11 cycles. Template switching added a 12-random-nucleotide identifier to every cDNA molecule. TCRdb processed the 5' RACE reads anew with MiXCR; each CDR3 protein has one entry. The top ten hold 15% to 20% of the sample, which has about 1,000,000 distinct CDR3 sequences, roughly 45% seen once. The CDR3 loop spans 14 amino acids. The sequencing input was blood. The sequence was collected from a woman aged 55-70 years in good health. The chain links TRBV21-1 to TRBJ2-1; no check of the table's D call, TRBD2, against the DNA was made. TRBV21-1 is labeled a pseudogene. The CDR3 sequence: CASTTVADYNEQFF. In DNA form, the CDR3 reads TGTGCCAGCACAACGGTAGCGGATTACAATGAGCAGTTCTTC.